Presented here are 9 T cell receptor beta chains from one specimen sequenced in a study of T cells in Graves' hyperthyroidism and ophthalmopathy. Amplified regions were TCR beta CDR3 sequences from RNA transcripts. The HTBI primer set served for first-round RT-PCR of the TCR CDR3. MiXCR was run by TCRdb on the multiplex PCR reads, yielding one entry per CDR3 protein. Here the sample spans about 400,000 distinct CDR3 sequences, about 15% being singletons. The sequenced sample was blood. The receptors were sampled from a young man with Graves' ophthalmopathy.

The table lists this clonotype with many counts. This rearrangement joins TRBV5-1 to TRBJ2-1, with D tentatively TRBD2 (6 bases). Germline-derived CDR1 and CDR2 are SGHRS and YFSETQ. Trimming pared 4 bases from V and 12 bases from J, leaving 32 bases between. The CDR3 contains 18 residues. The CDR3 reads CASSVGPSGTAFDRAQFF. Written as DNA, the CDR3 is TGCGCCAGCAGCGTAGGACCCTCCGGGACTGCGTTCGATCGGGCGCAGTTCTTC.

The rearrangement uses TRBV20-1 and TRBJ2-7, with 7 bases identical to TRBD1. This CDR3 spans 15 amino acids. Germline loops: CDR1 DFQATT, CDR2 SNEGSKA (reference sequence). The trim removed 1 base at V and 0 bases at J, leaving 6 bases unmatched. The DNA for the CDR3 is TGCAGTGCTAGAGCCATCGACAGGGCCTCCTACGAGCAGTACTTC. Translation: CSARAIDRASYEQYF.

The gene calls are TRBV20-1 and TRBJ2-5, with D unresolved. Germline V gene data show CDR1 as DFQATT and CDR2 as SNEGSKA (reference sequence). Trimming took 0 bases from V and 0 from J, leaving 8 bases between them. This CDR3 comprises 14 residues. The CDR3 protein is CSARDLANQETQYF. Here the CDR3 DNA reads TGCAGTGCTAGAGATCTTGCGAACCAAGAGACCCAGTACTTC.

This clonotype occurred many times. The V and J genes are TRBV20-1 and TRBJ2-7; possibly TRBD1 for D (7 bases). The CDR3 runs to 13 residues. V lost 5 bases and J lost 4, with 15 bases in between. CDR1 and CDR2 (germline): DFQATT, SNEGSKA (reference sequence). The CDR3 protein is CSAYRGGGYEQYF. CDR3 nucleotides: TGCAGTGCTTACAGGGGTGGGGGGTACGAGCAGTACTTC.

This clonotype was observed a few times. V gene TRBV13 combines with J gene TRBJ2-7; 8 bases fit TRBD2. The V gene's germline CDR1 is PRHDT and CDR2 FYEKMQ (reference sequence). This CDR3 spans 14 amino acids. Trimming removed 5 bases from V and 7 bases from J; junction bases left unmatched: 10. The CDR3 sequence is CASSPGGGQGEQYF. The CDR3 nucleotides read TGTGCCAGCAGCCCGGGGGGGGGGCAGGGAGAGCAGTACTTC.

The genes are TRBV10-3 and TRBJ2-5; the D is unclear. The germline V gene has CDR1 ENHRY and CDR2 SYGVKD. Trimming removed 6 bases from V and 3 bases from J, with 5 bases in between. The length of the CDR3 is 11 residues. CDR3 nucleotides: TGTGCCATCAGAGGAGAAGAGACCCAGTACTTC. This sequence encodes CAIRGEETQYF.

This clonotype showed up many times. The gene calls are TRBV30 and TRBJ1-5, with a weak D call TRBD1 (6 bases). The germline V gene has CDR1 GTSNPN and CDR2 SVGIG (reference sequence). Trimming took 0 bases from V and 5 from J, leaving 8 bases between them. CDR3 length: 13 amino acids. CDR3 nucleotides: TGTGCCTGGAGTGTACAGGGTTATCAGCCCCAGCATTTT. Protein: CAWSVQGYQPQHF.

This clonotype was found many times. The CDR3 DNA reads as TGTGCCAGCAGTTACTTTCTGGGCTCGGGGAACACTGAAGCTTTCTTT. Translating it yields CASSYFLGSGNTEAFF. The chain recombines TRBV6-5 with TRBJ1-1; D gene uncertain. The CDR3 covers 16 residues. V lost 1 base to trimming and J lost 1 base, with 13 bases between them. Per the germline V gene, CDR1 is MNHEY and CDR2 is SVGAGI.

As for this clonotype: This may arise from a read error, as a much more abundant clone is one base away. The chain uses TRBV7-9 and TRBJ2-1; D is possibly TRBD1 (6 bases). The J call may be in error: the DNA end matches TRBJ2-7 better. Germline V gives CDR1 SEHNR, CDR2 FQNEAQ (reference sequence). The CDR3 totals 16 residues. The CDR3 loop reads CASSPGGGYSYNEQYF. The CDR3 DNA reads as TGTGCCAGCTCCCCTGGGGGCGGGTACTCCTACAATGAGCAGTACTTC.